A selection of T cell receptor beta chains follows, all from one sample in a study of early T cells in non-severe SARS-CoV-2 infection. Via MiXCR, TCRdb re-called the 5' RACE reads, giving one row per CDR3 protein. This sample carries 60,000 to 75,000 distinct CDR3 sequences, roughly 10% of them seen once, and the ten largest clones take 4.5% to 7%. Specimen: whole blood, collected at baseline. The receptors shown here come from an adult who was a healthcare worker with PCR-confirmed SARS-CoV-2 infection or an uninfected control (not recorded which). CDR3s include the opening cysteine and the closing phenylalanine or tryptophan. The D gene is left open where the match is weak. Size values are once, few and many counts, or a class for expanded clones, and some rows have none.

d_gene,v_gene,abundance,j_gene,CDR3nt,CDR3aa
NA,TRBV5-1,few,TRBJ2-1,TGCGCCAGCAGCTTGGCCTTTTCAGGGGATCCGGATGAGCAGTTCTTC,CASSLAFSGDPDEQFF
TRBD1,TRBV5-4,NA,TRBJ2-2,TGTGCCAGCAGCGGGGACAGGGACGCGAACACCGGGGAGCTGTTTTTT,CASSGDRDANTGELFF
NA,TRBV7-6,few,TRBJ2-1,TGTGCCAGCAGCTTCACGGTAGGCGAGTACAATGAGCAGTTCTTC,CASSFTVGEYNEQFF
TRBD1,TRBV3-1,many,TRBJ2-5,TGTGCCAGCAGCCGAATGACAGGGGGACAAGAGACCCAGTACTTC,CASSRMTGGQETQYF
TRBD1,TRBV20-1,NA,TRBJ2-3,TGCAGTGCTAGTCCCCGCCCCGGGACAGGGGGCCAAGATACGCAGTATTTT,CSASPRPGTGGQDTQYF
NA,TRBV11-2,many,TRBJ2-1,TGTGCCAGCAGCCAAAGAGGGTCCCTCTTGGGGGAGCAGTTCTTC,CASSQRGSLLGEQFF
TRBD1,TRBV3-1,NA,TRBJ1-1,TGTGCCAGCAGCCCACAGGGGGTTAGGACTGAAGCTTTCTTT,CASSPQGVRTEAFF
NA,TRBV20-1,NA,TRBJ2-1,TGCAGTGCTCGATACGGGGCGGCTGAGCAGTTCTTC,CSARYGAAEQFF
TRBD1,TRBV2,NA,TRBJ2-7,TGTGCCAGCAGCGCCGACAGGGTAGGGGGCTACGAGCAGTACTTC,CASSADRVGGYEQYF
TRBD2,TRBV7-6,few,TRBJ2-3,TGTGCCAGCAGCTTAGAAGGGGAGGGACTCACAGATACGCAGTATTTT,CASSLEGEGLTDTQYF
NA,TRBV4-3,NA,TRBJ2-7,TGCGCCAGCAGGGAAGGGACTGCGAGCTCCTACGAGCAGTACTTC,CASREGTASSYEQYF
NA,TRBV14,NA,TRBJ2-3,TGTGCCAGCAGCCAAGCCGCCGGGGGCGCCGGTTGGACAGATACGCAGTATTTT,CASSQAAGGAGWTDTQYF
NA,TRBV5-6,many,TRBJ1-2,TGTGCCAGCAGCTTGTCCCCAGGGAACCCCTATGGCTACACCTTC,CASSLSPGNPYGYTF
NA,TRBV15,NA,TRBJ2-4,TGTGCCACCAGCAAAGAAGGCGGGTGGACCAAAAACATTCAGTACTTC,CATSKEGGWTKNIQYF
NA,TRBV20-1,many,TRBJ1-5,TGCAGTGCTAGAGACAGCAATCAGCCCCAGCATTTT,CSARDSNQPQHF
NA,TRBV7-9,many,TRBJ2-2,TGTGCCAGCACCCCGGGCCAGACGAACACCGGGGAGCTGTTTTTT,CASTPGQTNTGELFF
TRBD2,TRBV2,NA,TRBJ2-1,TGTGCCAGCAGCGGGGGGGCCATCTACAATGAGCAGTTCTTC,CASSGGAIYNEQFF
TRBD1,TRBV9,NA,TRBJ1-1,TGTGCCAGGAGCCCCCACGGACAGGGGGGCACTGAAGCTTTCTTT,CARSPHGQGGTEAFF
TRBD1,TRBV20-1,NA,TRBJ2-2,TGCAGTGCTAGATACGGACAGGGGACCGGGGAGCTGTTTTTT,CSARYGQGTGELFF
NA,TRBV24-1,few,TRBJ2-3,TGTGCCACCGCCTCGGGAGTTGATACGCAGTATTTT,CATASGVDTQYF
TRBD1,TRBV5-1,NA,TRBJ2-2,TGCGCCAGCAGTAACCAGGGACAGGGGAGGACCGGGGAGCTGTTTTTT,CASSNQGQGRTGELFF
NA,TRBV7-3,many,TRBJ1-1,TGTGCCAGCAGCCCACGGTCAGGAGGGAACACTGAAGCTTTCTTT,CASSPRSGGNTEAFF
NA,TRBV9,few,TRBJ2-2,TGTGCCAGCAGCGTAGGTACGGAGGGCCGGGAGCTGTTTTTT,CASSVGTEGRELFF
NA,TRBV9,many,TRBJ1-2,TGTGCCAGCAGCGTATCCGGCTGGTTTAACTATGGCTACACCTTC,CASSVSGWFNYGYTF
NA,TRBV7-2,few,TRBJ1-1,TGTGCCAGCAGCGCCCGGCTTGACACTGAAGCTTTCTTT,CASSARLDTEAFF
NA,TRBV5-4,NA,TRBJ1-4,TGTGCCAGCAGCCGCGTGGGAGAAAATGAAAAACTGTTTTTT,CASSRVGENEKLFF
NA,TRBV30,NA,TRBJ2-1,TGTGCCTGGAGTGTAAGAACCGGGGCCCCGGGTCTAGCGCACAATGAGCAGTTCTTC,CAWSVRTGAPGLAHNEQFF
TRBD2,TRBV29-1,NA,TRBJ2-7,TGCAGCGTTCAGAGCGGGAGAGGAGGAGACGAGCAGTACTTC,CSVQSGRGGDEQYF
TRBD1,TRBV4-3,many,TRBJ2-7,TGCGCCAGCAGCCCAAGGACAGGGCCCTACGAGCAGTACTTC,CASSPRTGPYEQYF
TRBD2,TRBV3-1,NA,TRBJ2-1,TGTGCCAGCAGCCCGACTAGCGGGATCGATTATGAGCAGTTCTTC,CASSPTSGIDYEQFF
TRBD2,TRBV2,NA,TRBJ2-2,TGTGCCAGCAGTGACGGGACTAGCAGGGCCGGGGAGCTGTTTTTT,CASSDGTSRAGELFF
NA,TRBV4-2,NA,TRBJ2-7,TGTGCCAGCAGCCAAGTATCTAGCGCAGAGCAGTACTTC,CASSQVSSAEQYF
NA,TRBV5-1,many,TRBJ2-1,TGCGCCAGCAGCAACGACGGAGTCTCCTACAATGAGCAGTTCTTC,CASSNDGVSYNEQFF
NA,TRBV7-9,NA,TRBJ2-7,TGTGCCAGCAGCCCCAGAGCGTTAAGCTCCTACGAGCAGTACTTC,CASSPRALSSYEQYF
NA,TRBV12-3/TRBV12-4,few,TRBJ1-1,TGTGCCAGCACCACGGGACATTCGAACACTGAAGCTTTCTTT,CASTTGHSNTEAFF
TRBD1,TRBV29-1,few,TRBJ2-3,TGCAGCGTTGCGACAGGGCCAGATACGCAGTATTTT,CSVATGPDTQYF
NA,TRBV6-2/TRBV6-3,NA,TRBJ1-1,TGTGCCAGCAGTTACTCAGTCAGGGATCTGAACACTGAAGCTTTCTTT,CASSYSVRDLNTEAFF
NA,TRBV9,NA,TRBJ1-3,TGTGCCAGCAGCGTAGCTACCGGAAACACCATATATTTT,CASSVATGNTIYF
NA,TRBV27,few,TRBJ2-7,TGTGCCAGCAGTTTGGGCGAAGGTGGATGGGAGCAGTACTTC,CASSLGEGGWEQYF
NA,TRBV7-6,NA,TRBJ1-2,TGTGCCAGCAGCTCAAGCGGGGGAGATGGCTACACCTTC,CASSSSGGDGYTF
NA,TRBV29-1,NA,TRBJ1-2,TGCAGCGCAGGGTACAGGGATGGCTACACCTTC,CSAGYRDGYTF
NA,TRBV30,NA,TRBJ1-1,TGTGCCTGGAGTCTACAGATAAACACTGAAGCTTTCTTT,CAWSLQINTEAFF
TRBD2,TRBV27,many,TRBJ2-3,TGTGCCAGCATGGCGGGGGACACAGATACGCAGTATTTT,CASMAGDTDTQYF
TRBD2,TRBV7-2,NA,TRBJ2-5,TGTGCCAGCAGCTTAGCGGGACTAGCGGGAGGAGAGACCCAGTACTTC,CASSLAGLAGGETQYF
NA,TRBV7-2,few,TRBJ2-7,TGTGCCAGCTCCCCCGACGCCACGGGGCAGTACTTC,CASSPDATGQYF
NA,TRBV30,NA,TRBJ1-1,TGTGCCTGGGGTGACGGTAAAAACACTGAAGCTTTCTTT,CAWGDGKNTEAFF
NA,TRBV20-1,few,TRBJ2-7,TGCAGTGCTAGGTCCACCTACGAGCAGTACTTC,CSARSTYEQYF
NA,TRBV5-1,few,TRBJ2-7,TGCGCCAGCAGCTCGCCGGGACACGGGACCTACGAGCAGTACTTC,CASSSPGHGTYEQYF
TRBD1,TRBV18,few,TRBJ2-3,TGTGCCAGCCGAAGACGGGACAGTTTCACAGATACGCAGTATTTT,CASRRRDSFTDTQYF
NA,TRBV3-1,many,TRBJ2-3,TGTGCCAGCAGCCCGCGAGAGGCCCCAATGGATACGCAGTATTTT,CASSPREAPMDTQYF
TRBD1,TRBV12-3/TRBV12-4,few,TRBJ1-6,TGTGCCAGCAGTCGATACGGACAGGGTGGGCGCCCCCTCCACTTT,CASSRYGQGGRPLHF
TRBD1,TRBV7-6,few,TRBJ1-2,TGTGCCAGCAGCTATGGACAGGGGAATGGCTACACCTTC,CASSYGQGNGYTF
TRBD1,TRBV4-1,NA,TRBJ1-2,TGCGCCAGCAGCCAAACCCAGGACAGGGGGCCTTCTGGCTACACCTTC,CASSQTQDRGPSGYTF
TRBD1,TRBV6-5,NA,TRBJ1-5,TGTGCCAGCAGTCCCAGGGACAGGGGGGGATATAGCAATCAGCCCCAGCATTTT,CASSPRDRGGYSNQPQHF
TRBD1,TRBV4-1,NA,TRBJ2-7,TGCGCCAGCAGACAGACAGGGGCGCACGAGCAGTACTTC,CASRQTGAHEQYF